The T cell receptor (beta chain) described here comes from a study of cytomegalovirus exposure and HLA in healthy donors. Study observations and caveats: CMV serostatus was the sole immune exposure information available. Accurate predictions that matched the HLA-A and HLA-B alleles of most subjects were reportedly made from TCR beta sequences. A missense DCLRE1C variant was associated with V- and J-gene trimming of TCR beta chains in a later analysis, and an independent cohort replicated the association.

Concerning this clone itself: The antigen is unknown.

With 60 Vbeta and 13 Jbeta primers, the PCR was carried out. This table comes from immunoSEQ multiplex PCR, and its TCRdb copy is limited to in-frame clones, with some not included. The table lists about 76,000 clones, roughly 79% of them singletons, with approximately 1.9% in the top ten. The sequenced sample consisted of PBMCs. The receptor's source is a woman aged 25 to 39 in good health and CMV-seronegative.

The CDR3 bases are TGTGCCAGCAGTTTACAACCCGGCAGGGAAAACAGCTACACCTTC. Encoded protein: CASSLQPGRENSYTF. This sequence joins TRBV27 and TRBJ1-2; D perhaps matches TRBD1 (5 bases). CDR1 and CDR2 (germline): MNHEY, SMNVEV (reference sequence). Trimming stripped 2 bases from V and 9 bases from J, with 19 bases between. The CDR3 loop spans 15 amino acids.